The 2 T cell receptor beta chains below all came from one sample that was sequenced in a study of neurological immune-mediated disorders. A single record per CDR3 protein comes from TCRdb applying MiXCR to the 5' RACE reads. The data hold approximately 15,000 distinct CDR3 sequences, with about a fifth observed a single time. The sequencing sample was made of PBMCs. These receptors were obtained from a man aged 50 to 60 in good health.

This clonotype was counted at least ten times. This chain joins TRBV20-1 and TRBJ2-1, with D possibly being TRBD1 (6 bases). The CDR3 loop spans 16 amino acids. V was cut by 0 bases and J by 3 bases, with 15 bases left in between. Germline CDR1 and CDR2: DFQATT and SNEGSKA (reference sequence). The CDR3 DNA sequence: TGCAGTGCTAGAGATCTAATCATGGACAGCTACAATGAGCAGTTCTTC. Translating it yields CSARDLIMDSYNEQFF.

This clonotype was picked up many times. The chain uses TRBV20-1 and TRBJ1-2; possible D gene TRBD1, 5 bases. There are 13 residues in the CDR3. CDR1 DFQATT and CDR2 SNEGSKA come from the germline V gene (reference sequence). Trimming removed 5 bases at V and 3 bases at J, with 13 bases between. CDR3 DNA: TGCAGTGCTGGGGAGGGGTCGGACTATGGCTACACCTTC. Its translation is CSAGEGSDYGYTF.